Presented here are 10 T cell receptor delta chains from one specimen sequenced in a study of gamma-delta chains in newborns, infants, children. TCRdb re-processed the reads via CATT. Among 6,500 to 9,000 delta-chain clones listed, about 1.6% were seen once. Sequenced input: blood. The receptors shown here come from a child who was a newborn, infant or young child, either healthy, febrile or measles-vaccinated (not recorded which).

V is TRDV1 and J is TRDJ1; 13 nucleotides line up with TRDD3. The length of the CDR3 is 21 residues. The V and J ends lost 3 bases and 3 bases, in that order; junction bases with no gene match: 19. Germline V gene data show CDR1 as TSWWSYY and CDR2 as QGS. DNA of the CDR3: TGTGCTCTTGGGGAGCAGGCCTTCCTCCGAGTACTGGGGGATACGCCCGATAAACTCATCTTT. Encoded protein: CALGEQAFLRVLGDTPDKLIF.

The chain recombines TRDV1 with TRDJ1, with TRDD3 identical over 12 bases. Germline lookup yields CDR1 TSWWSYY and CDR2 QGS. There are 22 residues in the CDR3. J gave up 5 bases and V 4 bases, and 26 bases lay outside the gene matches. The DNA of the CDR3 is TGTGCTCTTGGGGGGCCTTCCCAGGCATTATACTGGGGGATACCCGGGGCGGATAAACTCATCTTT. Translating gives CALGGPSQALYWGIPGADKLIF.

This clone counts as medium-sized. This sample also contains other DNA sequences that code for the same CDR3. The chain links TRDV1 to TRDJ1; 10 nucleotides match TRDD3. Trimming removed 2 bases from V and 3 bases from J; junction bases left unmatched: 12. CDR3 length: 18 amino acids. CDR1 is TSWWSYY, CDR2 QGS, per germline. The CDR3 DNA reads TGTGCTCTTGGGGAAACGGCCTTTCTGGGGGGATACGCCGATAAACTCATCTTT. It is translated as CALGETAFLGGYADKLIF.

This clone appeared a few times. This may come from a read error, since a much larger clone is one base off. In the same sample, other DNA sequences code for this CDR3. The chain joins TRDV2 to TRDJ3, with D perhaps TRDD3 (5 bases). This CDR3 is 16 amino acids long. Per germline, CDR1 GEAIGNYY and CDR2 EKD. The CDR3 protein is CACDRLSSWDTRQMFF. The CDR3 region has the DNA TGTGCCTGTGACCGCCTAAGCTCCTGGGACACCCGCCAGATGTTTTTC.

Remarks on this clone: A read error may be the cause here, since a much bigger clone is one base away. V gene TRDV2 combines with J gene TRDJ1, with TRDD3 identical over 13 bases. This CDR3 is built from 18 residues. The germline V gene has CDR1 GEAIGNYY and CDR2 EKD. The CDR3 protein is CACDALLGDTRETDKPIF. The CDR3 DNA is TGTGCCTGTGACGCCCTACTGGGGGATACGCGGGAAACCGATAAACCCATCTTT.

As concerns this clone: Since a much larger clone is just one base distant, this may be a read error. The chain is built from TRDV1 and TRDJ3, with 7 bases fitting TRDD3. This CDR3 has 22 residues. Germline V lookup: CDR1 TSWWSYY, CDR2 QGS. CDR3 bases: TGTGCTCTTGGGGAAGGGGTCCGTCTGGGGGCTGTATTCTCCTGGGGCACCCGACAGATGTTTTTC. Encoded protein: CALGEGVRLGAVFSWGTRQMFF.

This clone was counted between two and nine times. This likely traces to a read error, being one base from a far larger clone. Other DNA sequences in the sample encode the same CDR3. The V gene is TRDV2, the J gene TRDJ1; D perhaps matches TRDD3 (6 bases). The CDR3 spans 15 residues. CDR1 and CDR2 (germline): GEAIGNYY, EKD. The CDR3 DNA sequence: TGTGCCTGTGACACGGTGGGGATCCCCACCGATAAACTAATCTTT. It is translated as CACDTVGIPTDKLIF.

In its sample, this clone ranks as medium-sized. This sample includes further DNA sequences coding for the same CDR3. The rearrangement joins TRDV2 to TRDJ3; 8 bases are shared with TRDD3. The J segment lost 0 bases and the V segment lost 2 bases, leaving 8 bases of the junction unmatched. This CDR3 is 19 amino acids long. Germline lookup yields CDR1 GEAIGNYY and CDR2 EKD. CDR3 residues: CACDRTGGPSSWDTRQMFF. The CDR3 bases are TGTGCCTGTGACAGAACTGGGGGCCCGAGCTCCTGGGACACCCGACAGATGTTTTTC.

The V and J genes are TRDV1 and TRDJ1; TRDD3 aligns across 7 bases. The CDR3 length is 16 residues. Germline loops: CDR1 TSWWSYY, CDR2 QGS. V lost 4 bases to trimming and J lost 4 bases; unmatched junction nucleotides: 12. In nucleotides, the CDR3 is TGTGCTCTTGGGGCATACCTGGGGGGAGCGGGCGATAAACTCATCTTT. Amino acid sequence: CALGAYLGGAGDKLIF.

The sample holds many counts of this clone. V and J are TRDV1 and TRDJ1; TRDD3 aligns across 10 bases. Germline V gives CDR1 TSWWSYY, CDR2 QGS. V dropped 4 bases and J dropped 0; count of bases not matched to a gene: 32. This CDR3 has 25 amino acids. The CDR3 DNA sequence: TGTGCTCTTGGGGCCCACTTAGGCACGTTTGAATTGGGGGATACCCAAGGGCCGTACACCGATAAACTCATCTTT. Translated: CALGAHLGTFELGDTQGPYTDKLIF.